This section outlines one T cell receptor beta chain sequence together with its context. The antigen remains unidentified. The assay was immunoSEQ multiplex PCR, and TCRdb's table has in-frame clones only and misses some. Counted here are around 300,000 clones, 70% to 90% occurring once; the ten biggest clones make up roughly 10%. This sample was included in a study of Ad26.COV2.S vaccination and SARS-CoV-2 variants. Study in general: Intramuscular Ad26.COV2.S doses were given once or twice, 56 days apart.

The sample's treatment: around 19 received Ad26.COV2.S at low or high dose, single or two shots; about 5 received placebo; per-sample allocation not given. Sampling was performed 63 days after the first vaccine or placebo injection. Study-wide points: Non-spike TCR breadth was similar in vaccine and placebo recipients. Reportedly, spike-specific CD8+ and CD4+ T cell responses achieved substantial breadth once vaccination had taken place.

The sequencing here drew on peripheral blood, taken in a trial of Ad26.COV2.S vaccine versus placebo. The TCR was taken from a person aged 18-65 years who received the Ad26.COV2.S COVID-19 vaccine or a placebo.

Here the CDR3 DNA reads TGTGCCAGTAGTAATCTCAGTAATCAGCCCCAGCATTTT. Protein sequence: CASSNLSNQPQHF. The chain couples TRBV19 to TRBJ1-5; D remains unclear. This CDR3 is 13 amino acids long. Germline CDR1 is LNHDA and CDR2 is SQIVND (reference sequence). Trimming removed 4 bases from V and 4 bases from J, with 8 bases in between.